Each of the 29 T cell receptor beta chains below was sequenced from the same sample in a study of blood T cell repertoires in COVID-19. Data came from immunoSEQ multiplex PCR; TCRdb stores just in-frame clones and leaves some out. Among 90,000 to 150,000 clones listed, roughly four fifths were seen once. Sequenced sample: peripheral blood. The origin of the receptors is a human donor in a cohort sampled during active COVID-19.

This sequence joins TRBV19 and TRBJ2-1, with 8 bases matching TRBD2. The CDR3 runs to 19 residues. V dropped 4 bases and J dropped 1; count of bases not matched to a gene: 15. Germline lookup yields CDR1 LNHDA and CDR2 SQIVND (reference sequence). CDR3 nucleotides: TGTGCCAGTAGTAGGCCCGGGGGGGCGGACTTAAAGTCCTACAATGAGCAGTTCTTC. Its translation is CASSRPGGADLKSYNEQFF.

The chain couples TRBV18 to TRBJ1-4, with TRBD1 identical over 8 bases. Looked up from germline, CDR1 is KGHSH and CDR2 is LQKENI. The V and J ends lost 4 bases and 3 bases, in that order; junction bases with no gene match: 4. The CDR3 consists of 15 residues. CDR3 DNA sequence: TGTGCCAGCTCACTCAGGGGGCGAGCTAATGAAAAACTGTTTTTT. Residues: CASSLRGRANEKLFF.

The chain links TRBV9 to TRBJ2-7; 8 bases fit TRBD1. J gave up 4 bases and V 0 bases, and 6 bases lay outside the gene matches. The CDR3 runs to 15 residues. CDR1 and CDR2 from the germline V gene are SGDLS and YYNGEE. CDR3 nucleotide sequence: TGTGCCAGCAGCGTAGGGCCAGGGGGCCGGTACGAGCAGTACTTC. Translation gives CASSVGPGGRYEQYF. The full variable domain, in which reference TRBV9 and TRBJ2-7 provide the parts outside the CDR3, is DSGVTQTPKHLITATGQRVTLRCSPRSGDLSVYWYQQSLDQGLQFLIQYYNGEERAKGNILERFSAQQFPDLHSELNLSSLELGDSALYFCASSVGPGGRYEQYFGPGTRLTVT.

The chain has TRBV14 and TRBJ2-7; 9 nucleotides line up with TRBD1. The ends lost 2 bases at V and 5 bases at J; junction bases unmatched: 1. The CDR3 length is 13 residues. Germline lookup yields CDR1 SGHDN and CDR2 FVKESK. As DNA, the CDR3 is TGTGCCAGCAGCCAAAACAGGGGGCACGAGCAGTACTTC. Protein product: CASSQNRGHEQYF.

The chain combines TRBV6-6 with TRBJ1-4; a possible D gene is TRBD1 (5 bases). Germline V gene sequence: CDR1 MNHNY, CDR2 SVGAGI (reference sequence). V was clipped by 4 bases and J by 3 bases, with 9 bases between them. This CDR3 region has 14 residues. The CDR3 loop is CASSSTVANEKLFF. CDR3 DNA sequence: TGTGCCAGCAGTTCGACAGTGGCTAATGAAAAACTGTTTTTT.

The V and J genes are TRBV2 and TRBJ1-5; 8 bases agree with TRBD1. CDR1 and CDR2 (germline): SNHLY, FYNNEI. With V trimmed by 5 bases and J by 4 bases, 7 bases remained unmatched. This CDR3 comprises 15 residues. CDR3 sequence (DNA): TGTGCCAGCAGTTCACAGGGGGTTAGGAATCAGCCCCAGCATTTT. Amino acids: CASSSQGVRNQPQHF.

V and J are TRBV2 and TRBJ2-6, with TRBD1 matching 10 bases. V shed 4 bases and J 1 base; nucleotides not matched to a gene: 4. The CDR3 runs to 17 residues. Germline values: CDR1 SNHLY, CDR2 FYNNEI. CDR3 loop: CASSAGTGVSGANVLTF. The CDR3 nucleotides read TGTGCCAGCAGTGCCGGGACAGGGGTATCTGGGGCCAACGTCCTGACTTTC.

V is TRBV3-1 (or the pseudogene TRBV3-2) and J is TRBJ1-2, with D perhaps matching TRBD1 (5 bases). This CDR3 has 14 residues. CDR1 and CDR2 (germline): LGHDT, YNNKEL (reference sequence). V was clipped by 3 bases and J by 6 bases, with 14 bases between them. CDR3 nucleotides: TGTGCCAGCAGCCAGATAAACGGAGGGGATGGCTACACCTTC. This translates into CASSQINGGDGYTF.

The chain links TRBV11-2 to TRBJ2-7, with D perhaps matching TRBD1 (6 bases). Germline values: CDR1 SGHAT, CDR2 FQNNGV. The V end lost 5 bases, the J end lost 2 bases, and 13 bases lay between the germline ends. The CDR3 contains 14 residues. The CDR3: CASSQSGQPYEQYF. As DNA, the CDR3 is TGTGCCAGCAGCCAGTCAGGACAGCCCTACGAGCAGTACTTC.

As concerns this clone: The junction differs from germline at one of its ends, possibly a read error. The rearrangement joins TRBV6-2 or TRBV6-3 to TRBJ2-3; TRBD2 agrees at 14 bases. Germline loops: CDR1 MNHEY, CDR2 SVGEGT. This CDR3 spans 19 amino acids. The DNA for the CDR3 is TGTGCCAGCAGCCCCGGGATACCCGGACTAGCGGGGGGCACTGATACGCAGTATTTT. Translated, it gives CASSPGIPGLAGGTDTQYF.

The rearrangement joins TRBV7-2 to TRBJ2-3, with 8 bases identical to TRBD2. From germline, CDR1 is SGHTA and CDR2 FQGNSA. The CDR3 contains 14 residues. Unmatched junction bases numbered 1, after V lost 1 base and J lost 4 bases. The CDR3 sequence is CASSLDGGADTQYF. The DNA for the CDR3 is TGTGCCAGCAGCTTAGACGGGGGGGCAGATACGCAGTATTTT.

CDR3 amino acids: CASSQGYAYNSPLHF. CDR3 DNA: TGCGCCAGCAGCCAAGGGTACGCGTATAATTCACCCCTCCACTTT. V and J are TRBV4-3 and TRBJ1-6, with D unclear. The CDR3 is 15 amino acids. In germline, CDR1 is LGHNA, CDR2 YSLEER. V was trimmed by 1 base and J by 4 bases, leaving 8 bases between them.

CDR3 bases: TGCGCCAGCAGCCAGACCCCGGGGCAGGGGGCAGATACGCAGTATTTT. It is translated as CASSQTPGQGADTQYF. This chain joins TRBV4-1 and TRBJ2-3, with 7 bases identical to TRBD1. The CDR3 runs 16 residues. In germline, CDR1 is MGHRA, CDR2 YSYEKL. V lost 3 bases and J lost 4; bases outside the gene matches: 10.

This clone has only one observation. This chain's CDR3 is CASSLFAGNYGYTF. The CDR3 DNA sequence: TGTGCCAGCAGTTTATTCGCAGGGAACTATGGCTACACCTTC. V is TRBV28 and J is TRBJ1-2, with D possibly TRBD1 on 5 matching bases. The CDR3 covers 14 residues. Per the germline V gene, CDR1 is MDHEN and CDR2 is SYDVKM. Trimming pared 1 base from V and 2 bases from J, leaving 8 bases between.

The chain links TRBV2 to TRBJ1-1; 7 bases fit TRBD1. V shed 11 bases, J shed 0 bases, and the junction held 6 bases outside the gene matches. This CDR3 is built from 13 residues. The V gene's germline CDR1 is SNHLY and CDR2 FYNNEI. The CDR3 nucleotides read TGTGCCGGACAGACAGGGCTGAACACTGAAGCTTTCTTT. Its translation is CAGQTGLNTEAFF.

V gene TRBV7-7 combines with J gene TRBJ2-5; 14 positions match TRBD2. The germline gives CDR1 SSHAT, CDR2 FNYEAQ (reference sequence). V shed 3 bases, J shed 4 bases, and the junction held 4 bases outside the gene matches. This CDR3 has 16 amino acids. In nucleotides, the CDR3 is TGTGCCAGCAGCTTTGGACTAGCGGGGGGTGCAGAGACCCAGTACTTC. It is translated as CASSFGLAGGAETQYF.

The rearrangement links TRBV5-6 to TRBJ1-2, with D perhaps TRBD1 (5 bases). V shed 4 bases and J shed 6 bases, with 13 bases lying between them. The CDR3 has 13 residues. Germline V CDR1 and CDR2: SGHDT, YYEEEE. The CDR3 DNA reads TGTGCCAGCAGCCCGCCCCCAGGGAATGGCTACACCTTC. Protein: CASSPPPGNGYTF.

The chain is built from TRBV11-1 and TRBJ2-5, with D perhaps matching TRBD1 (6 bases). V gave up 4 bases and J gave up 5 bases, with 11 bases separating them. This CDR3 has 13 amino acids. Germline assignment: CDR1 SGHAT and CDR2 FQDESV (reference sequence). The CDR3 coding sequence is TGTGCCAGCAGCTATACAGGGCGGGAGACCCAGTACTTC. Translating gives CASSYTGRETQYF.

CDR3: CASSQNPSISFGELFF. CDR3 bases: TGCGCCAGCAGCCAAAATCCCTCAATTAGCTTCGGGGAGCTGTTTTTT. The V and J genes are TRBV4-1 and TRBJ2-2, with D hard to call. Trimming stripped 2 bases from V and 7 bases from J, with 17 bases between. Per germline, CDR1 MGHRA and CDR2 YSYEKL. CDR3 length equals 16 residues.

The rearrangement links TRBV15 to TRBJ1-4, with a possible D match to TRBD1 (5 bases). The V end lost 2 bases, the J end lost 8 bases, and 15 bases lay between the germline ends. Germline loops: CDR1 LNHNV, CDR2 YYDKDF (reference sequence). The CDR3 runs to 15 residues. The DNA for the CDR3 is TGTGCCACCAGCAGATTGGGGGGATCTGGGGAAAAACTGTTTTTT. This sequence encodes CATSRLGGSGEKLFF.

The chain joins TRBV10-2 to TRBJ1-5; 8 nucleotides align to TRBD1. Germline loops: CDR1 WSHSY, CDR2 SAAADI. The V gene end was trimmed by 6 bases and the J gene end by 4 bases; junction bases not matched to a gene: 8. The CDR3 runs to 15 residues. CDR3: CASRFGQGLNQPQHF. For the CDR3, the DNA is TGCGCCAGCAGATTCGGACAGGGCCTAAATCAGCCCCAGCATTTT.

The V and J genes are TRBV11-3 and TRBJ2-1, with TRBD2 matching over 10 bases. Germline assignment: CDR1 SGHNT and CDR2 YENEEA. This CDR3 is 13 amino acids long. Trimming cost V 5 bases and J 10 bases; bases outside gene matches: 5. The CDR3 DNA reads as TGTGCCAGCAGCCGGGATAGCGGGGGGGAGCAGTTCTTC. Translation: CASSRDSGGEQFF.

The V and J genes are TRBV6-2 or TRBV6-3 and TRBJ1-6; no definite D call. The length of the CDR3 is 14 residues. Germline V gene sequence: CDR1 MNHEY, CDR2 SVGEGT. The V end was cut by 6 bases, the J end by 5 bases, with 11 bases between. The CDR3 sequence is CASSPQIDNSPLHF. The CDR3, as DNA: TGTGCCAGCAGCCCTCAGATTGATAATTCACCCCTCCACTTT.

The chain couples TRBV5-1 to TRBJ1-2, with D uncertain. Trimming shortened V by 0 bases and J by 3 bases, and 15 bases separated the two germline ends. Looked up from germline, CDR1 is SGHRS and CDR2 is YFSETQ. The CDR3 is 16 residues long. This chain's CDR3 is CASSLAGADLHYGYTF. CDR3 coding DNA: TGCGCCAGCAGCTTGGCCGGAGCGGACCTACACTATGGCTACACCTTC.

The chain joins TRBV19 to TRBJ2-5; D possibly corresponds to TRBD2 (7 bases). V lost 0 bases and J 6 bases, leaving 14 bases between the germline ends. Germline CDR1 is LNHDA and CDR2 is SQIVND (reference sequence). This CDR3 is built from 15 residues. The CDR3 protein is CASSIEEGGPQTQYF. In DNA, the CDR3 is TGTGCCAGTAGTATAGAGGAGGGGGGGCCCCAGACCCAGTACTTC.

The CDR3: CASSQVRGVEQYF. The CDR3 coding sequence is TGTGCCAGCAGCCAAGTTCGGGGGGTCGAGCAGTACTTC. The chain links TRBV3-1 (or the pseudogene TRBV3-2) to TRBJ2-7; 7 bases align to TRBD2. The CDR3 has 13 residues. With 1 base clipped from V and 6 bases from J, the junction kept 3 bases outside the gene matches. From germline, CDR1 is LGHDT and CDR2 YNNKEL (reference sequence).

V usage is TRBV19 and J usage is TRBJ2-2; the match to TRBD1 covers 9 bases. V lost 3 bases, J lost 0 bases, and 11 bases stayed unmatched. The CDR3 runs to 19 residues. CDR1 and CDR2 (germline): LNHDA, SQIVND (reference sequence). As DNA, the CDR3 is TGTGCCAGTAGTATGGACAGGGGCCGAAAAGTCCCGAACACCGGGGAGCTGTTTTTT. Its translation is CASSMDRGRKVPNTGELFF.

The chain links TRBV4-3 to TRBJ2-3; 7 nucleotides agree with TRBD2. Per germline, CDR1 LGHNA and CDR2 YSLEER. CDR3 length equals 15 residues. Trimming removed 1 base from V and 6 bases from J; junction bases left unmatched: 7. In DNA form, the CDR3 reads TGCGCCAGCAGCCAAGGCTCCGGGACTACCGATACGCAGTATTTT. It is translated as CASSQGSGTTDTQYF.

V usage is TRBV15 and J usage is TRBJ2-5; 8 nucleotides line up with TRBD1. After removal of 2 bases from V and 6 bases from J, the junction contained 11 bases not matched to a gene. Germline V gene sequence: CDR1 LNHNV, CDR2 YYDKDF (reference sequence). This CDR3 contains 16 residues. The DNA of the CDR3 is TGTGCCACCAGCAGACCGGACAGGGTTAATGGGCAGACCCAGTACTTC. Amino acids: CATSRPDRVNGQTQYF. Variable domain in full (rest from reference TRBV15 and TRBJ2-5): DAMVIQNPRYQVTQFGKPVTLSCSQTLNHNVMYWYQQKSSQAPKLLFHYYDKDFNNEADTPDNFQSRRPNTSFCFLDIRSPGLGDTAMYLCATSRPDRVNGQTQYFGPGTRLLVL.